This entry is about one T cell receptor beta chain. Its antigen specificity is not known. No base qualities exist here, and no much larger clone lies one base off it. V was cut back by 2 bases and J by 6 bases, leaving a gap of 23 bases between them. CDR1 and CDR2 (MNHNS, SASEGT) derive from the germline V gene. From its cysteine to its phenylalanine, the CDR3 spans 18 amino acids. Just the 54-base CDR3 DNA is kept, in frame starting at base 1. These data are taken from a study of cytomegalovirus exposure and HLA in healthy donors (dated by TCRdb to the late 2010s). Context from the whole study: An earlier analysis of roughly 610 of the donors reported approximately 280 Gb of sequence data and about 120 million unique TCR beta sequences obtained from about 179 million T cells. A later analysis re-examined previously published TCR beta repertoires from more than 550 donors and added high-resolution HLA genotyping to investigate patterns of TCR occurrence. A later genetic analysis used genome-wide SNP genotypes for about three fifths of the roughly 700 donors, treating that subset as a discovery cohort. Of the roughly 400 genotyped donors, approximately 83% fell in the genetic ancestry cluster associated with self-reported Caucasian donors. Roughly 5 DR-DQ haplotypes were handled as single units for association and clustering, since linkage in the cohort was strong. The T cell repertoires of 666 subjects were profiled by immunosequencing and related to cytomegalovirus serostatus. Typing coverage differed by locus: A, B, C, DRB1 and DQB1 were typed in about 620-630 donors, DQA1 in around 500, DPA1 in roughly 590, and DPB1 in 472. In addition to the first cohort of approximately 670 subjects, a separate validation cohort of 120 different subjects was used. The study was designed to test whether signatures of past pathogen exposure could be identified by cataloging public T cell receptors. On average, roughly 240,000 unique TCR beta nucleotide sequences were sequenced per donor among 398 genotyped donors of the cohort, with roughly 20% of those sequences being non-productive. HLA typing included class I and class II loci at four-digit resolution. An earlier analysis of nearly 600 of the donors applied high-throughput TCR beta sequencing to assess whether each TCR beta V gene segment acted as functional or pseudogenic. High-throughput TCR immunosequencing, statistical association of individual TCRs with disease status, and machine learning were combined to predict cytomegalovirus infection status. An early release covering approximately 600 HLA-typed donors comprised 250 to 350 gigabases of sequencing data and approximately 80 million unique TCR sequences. All discovery cohort repertoires had been generated on a single sequencing platform. In the later analysis, no new phenotypic data were used to find candidate immune exposures; instead, reliance was placed on TCR beta sequences and their occurrence across donors. Alongside the repertoire data, information on donor age, sex, ethnicity and CMV serostatus was compiled.

The library was generated by the immunoSEQ multiplex PCR assay. A mixture of 60 forward primers for TCR Vbeta segments and 13 reverse primers for TCR Jbeta segments was used in the multiplex PCR. The CDR3 region of rearranged TCR beta genes was amplified from genomic DNA with a multiplex PCR assay. On the Illumina HiSeq System, the amplified TCR beta libraries were sequenced as 87-base-pair reads. Regarding the original processing steps: A later analysis counted 75 million to 100 million unique TCR beta chains across the 670 or so repertoires, and some 11 million of these chains were shared by at least two donors. A nearest-neighbor algorithm error-corrected the raw reads and collapsed the reads into unique sequences, merging closely related sequences to remove PCR and sequencing errors. CDR3 sequences were aligned to IMGT reference sequences to assign V, D and J gene segments. For a sequence to be retained, at least a six-nucleotide match to both a V gene segment and a J gene segment was required. Rearrangements were classified as productive when the CDR3 lacked stop codons and remained in frame with V and J, and all other rearrangements were classified as non-productive. Following IMGT convention, CDR3 was defined as the stretch from the second conserved V-encoded cysteine to the conserved J-encoded phenylalanine. The earlier analysis of about 620 of the donors excluded sequences that lacked an unambiguous match to a single V gene segment. An earlier analysis of over 450 of the donors classified V segments as functional when productive rearrangements were above 56.7% and as segregating when the standard deviation between donors was above 5%. A statistical classification framework was built to diagnose cytomegalovirus status from the catalog of TCR beta chain sequences. In a later analysis, V and J genes were assigned by comparing TCR nucleotide sequences against IMGT/GENE-DB human TR gene sequences. A later analysis assigned CDR3 sequences and most-parsimonious VDJ recombination scenarios with the TCRdist pipeline. In a later analysis, every TCR beta chain was defined by the combination of its CDR3 amino acid sequence and its V-gene family, and reads without a unique V-gene family were dropped. To address suspected cross-contamination and a sequencing artifact, a later analysis removed 550 to 750 highly shared, low-generation-probability nucleotide sequences. In a later analysis, a clonal expansion index was calculated for each public chain from normalized within-repertoire ranks of inferred template counts. In a later analysis, generation probabilities were computed using a VDJ recombination model fitted to out-of-frame rearrangements, and the results were checked against IGoR. In a later analysis, hypergeometric tests were used to score TCR-TCR, TCR-HLA and TCR-CMV co-occurrence, with a repertoire-size bias correction applied to TCR pairs. False discovery rates were estimated in a later analysis by permuting HLA or CMV assignments 20 times. In a later analysis, co-occurring TCRs were grouped using DBSCAN, and TCRdist sequence similarity was added for clustering within HLA-allele-positive subsets. Repertoires with fewer than 30,000 or more than 120,000 public chains were left out of co-occurrence clustering, as were about five repertoires with anomalous nucleotide sharing. TCRdb stores this immuneACCESS table with in-frame sequences only. Part of the clones is absent; in the studies checked, under half of the shortfall reflects unresolved V genes, and no reason is known for the rest. From that table come the V and J calls and clone size; the DNA was used to work out D and trimming. This sample has about 110,000 clones in its table, and 60% to 75% of those were observed once. About a tenth of the sample goes to the ten largest clones.

The cohort comprised several hundred healthy bone marrow donors. Cohort members were all nominally healthy when sampled, although unrecorded immune exposures were likely present. The donor was CMV seropositive and belonged to the group of more than 250 seropositive cohort members. A peripheral blood sample was collected from each donor, and TCR beta sequencing was performed on peripheral blood mononuclear cells. Genomic DNA extraction from the blood cell samples was performed with the Qiagen DNeasy Blood Extraction Kit. Findings and caveats that apply to the study as a whole: A later genetic analysis associated a missense DCLRE1C variant with V-gene and J-gene trimming of TCR beta chains, and an independent cohort replicated the association. A total of fewer than 200 TCR beta chains were listed by the study as associated with cytomegalovirus. Around 16 rarely observed V segments, including chromosome 9 orphons, were excluded from the earlier analysis of some 590 of the donors because counts were too low. In vitro tests confirmed that a few of the cytomegalovirus-associated TCR beta chains recognize cytomegalovirus antigens. In both the original and validation cohorts, the classifier was reported to diagnose cytomegalovirus status with high specificity and sensitivity. Because some donors lacked HLA typing at each locus, the association tests relied only on the typed subset. The presence/absence analyses assumed that sequencing depth was roughly uniform across donors, and that assumption may not be true. In a later analysis, the rate of TCR association differed among HLA loci, with DRB1 alleles having the most associated TCRs and HLA-C alleles having the fewest. In a later analysis, more than 15,000 TCR beta sequences were associated with specific HLA alleles at a false discovery rate of 0.05. Assigning TCR associations to individual alleles was difficult when HLA alleles, especially DR and DQ, strongly co-occurred. Only TCR beta chains were sequenced in this cohort, and the absence of alpha or paired-chain data limited detectable features. While some public TCRs were present in many individuals, most TCR sequences turned up only very rarely across donors. Correlated functional status among segregating V segments might reflect linkage disequilibrium, but an unknown experimental factor could not be ruled out. Immune exposure information for the cohort was limited to CMV serostatus. Some IMGT-functional V segments, including TRBV6-2 and TRBV6-3, could not be told apart with the 87-base-pair reads, so those segments were excluded. The sequencing pipeline was judged likely to have produced a cluster of highly shared sequence variants as a technical artifact. A further reported finding was that TCR beta sequences accurately predicted the HLA-A and HLA-B alleles for most subjects in the first cohort. A later analysis found that most CMV-associated TCR beta chains appeared HLA-restricted, with HLA associations seemingly driven largely by CMV exposure. In a later analysis, HLA-associated TCR beta chains showed more clonal expansion and lower generation probabilities than non-associated chains that were equally common. According to the authors, the approach could potentially be generalized to other disease states and immunological phenotypes. In an earlier analysis of about 600 of the donors, most TCR beta V segments appeared in productive rearrangements about 87% or about 30% of the time, broadly matching IMGT annotations. According to a later genetic analysis, donors in an Asian-associated ancestry cluster had fewer N-insertions in productive TCRs than the roughly 670-donor mean. Several of the top co-occurrence clusters appeared to be linked to parvovirus B19, influenza, CMV and Epstein-Barr virus, according to a later analysis.

The chain employs TRBV6-1 and TRBJ2-1, with TRBD2 tentatively as D gene (7 bases match). The material sequenced was PBMCs. The TCR sequence derives from a man aged 40-49 years in good health and CMV-seropositive. The CDR3 has the sequence CASSEFGTFGLVSNEQFF. Read as DNA, the sequence is TGTGCCAGCAGTGAATTCGGGACATTTGGACTAGTAAGCAATGAGCAGTTCTTC.